The 18 T cell receptor beta chains below come from one sample, sequenced in a study of blood T cell repertoires in COVID-19. The method was immunoSEQ multiplex PCR; TCRdb's version includes in-frame clones alone and lacks a portion of them. This table has more than 200,000 clones, 88% appearing once. Sequences were obtained from peripheral blood. The source of these receptors is a man aged 35 to 55 with acute or convalescent COVID-19.

The gene calls are TRBV6-6 and TRBJ2-3; D unclear. This CDR3 contains 10 residues. Germline loops: CDR1 MNHNY, CDR2 SVGAGI (reference sequence). Trimming shortened V by 10 bases and J by 1 base, and 3 bases separated the two germline ends. This chain's CDR3 is CATGTDTQYF. Here the CDR3 DNA reads TGTGCCACCGGCACAGATACGCAGTATTTT.

V gene TRBV7-9 combines with J gene TRBJ2-1; 14 bases fit TRBD2. The germline V gene encodes CDR1 SEHNR and CDR2 FQNEAQ (reference sequence). V trimming: 2 bases; J trimming: 1 base; junction bases outside the gene matches: 7. The CDR3 length is 19 residues. The CDR3 DNA reads as TGTGCCAGCAGCTTATCGGGACTAGCGGGAGTGGGTTCCTACAATGAGCAGTTCTTC. Residues: CASSLSGLAGVGSYNEQFF.

This chain joins TRBV9 and TRBJ2-1; 8 nucleotides align to TRBD1. The CDR3 length is 16 residues. V gave up 0 bases and J gave up 3 bases; unmatched junction bases: 5. Germline assignment: CDR1 SGDLS and CDR2 YYNGEE. In DNA, the CDR3 is TGTGCCAGCAGCGTAGACCAGGGGGCGTTCTACAATGAGCAGTTCTTC. Protein: CASSVDQGAFYNEQFF.

The chain combines TRBV5-1 with TRBJ2-3; 8 nucleotides match TRBD2. This CDR3 is built from 14 residues. V lost 2 bases, J lost 2 bases, and 1 base stayed unmatched. In germline, CDR1 is SGHRS, CDR2 YFSETQ. The CDR3, as DNA: TGCGCCAGCAGCTTCGGGGGGGACACAGATACGCAGTATTTT. Protein sequence: CASSFGGDTDTQYF. Drawing the rest from reference TRBV5-1 and TRBJ2-3, the complete variable domain is KAGVTQTPRYLIKTRGQQVTLSCSPISGHRSVSWYQQTPGQGLQFLFEYFSETQRNKGNFPGRFSGRQFSNSRSEMNVSTLELGDSALYLCASSFGGDTDTQYFGPGTRLTVL.

This chain uses TRBV6-5 with TRBJ2-5; 9 bases line up with TRBD1. The CDR3 extends over 15 amino acids. Germline CDR1 is MNHEY and CDR2 is SVGAGI. Unmatched junction bases numbered 11, after V lost 6 bases and J lost 6 bases. CDR3 protein: CASSSDRGRVKTQYF. CDR3 nucleotide sequence: TGTGCCAGCAGCTCGGACAGGGGACGAGTGAAGACCCAGTACTTC.

This rearrangement joins TRBV30 to TRBJ1-4; tentatively, D is TRBD1 (5 bases). The length of the CDR3 is 14 residues. The V gene lost 5 bases and the J gene lost 3 bases, with 13 bases spanning the gap. Germline values: CDR1 GTSNPN, CDR2 SVGIG (reference sequence). CDR3 region: CAWSKGKANEKLFF. The CDR3 DNA reads as TGTGCCTGGTCAAAGGGGAAAGCTAATGAAAAACTGTTTTTT.

A single count supports this clone. CDR3 amino acids: CASSFTRGGYNEQFF. The CDR3 nucleotides are TGTGCCAGCAGCTTTACGCGGGGGGGTTACAATGAGCAGTTCTTC. V and J are TRBV7-9 and TRBJ2-1, with TRBD2 identical over 9 bases. Looked up from germline, CDR1 is SEHNR and CDR2 is FQNEAQ (reference sequence). V was pared by 3 bases and J by 4 bases, with 4 bases of the junction left unmatched. The length of the CDR3 is 15 residues.

This clone was counted a single time. This chain joins TRBV19 and TRBJ2-7; D possibly corresponds to TRBD1 (6 bases). CDR3 length: 14 amino acids. Trimming shortened V by 10 bases and J by 2 bases, and 18 bases separated the two germline ends. Germline V gene lookup returns CDR1 LNHDA and CDR2 SQIVND (reference sequence). CDR3 region: CATSRSGQTYEQYF. CDR3 DNA: TGTGCCACCTCCCGTTCGGGACAAACCTACGAGCAGTACTTC.

The V gene is TRBV11-2, the J gene TRBJ2-5, with D possibly being TRBD1 (6 bases). The CDR3 runs 16 residues. Germline CDR1 and CDR2: SGHAT and FQNNGV. V was clipped by 4 bases and J by 5 bases, with 20 bases between them. The CDR3 region has the DNA TGTGCCAGCAGCTCTTCGAACTCCGTTGGGGGCGAGACCCAGTACTTC. Its translation: CASSSSNSVGGETQYF.

V usage is TRBV20-1 and J usage is TRBJ1-2; TRBD1 is a possible D gene (6 bases). CDR1 is DFQATT, CDR2 SNEGSKA, per germline (reference sequence). Trimming removed 4 bases at V and 5 bases at J, with 8 bases between. This CDR3 is 11 amino acids long. Here the CDR3 DNA reads TGCAGTGCTATTACAGGGTATGGCTACACCTTC. This gives the protein CSAITGYGYTF.

The genes are TRBV30 and TRBJ1-4, with 7 nucleotides matching TRBD1. The CDR3 extends over 14 amino acids. CDR1 is GTSNPN and CDR2 is SVGIG in the germline V gene (reference sequence). Trimming cost V 6 bases and J 5 bases; bases outside gene matches: 9. CDR3 DNA: TGTGCCTGTCACCTAGGGGGCGGGAATGAAAAACTGTTTTTT. The encoded protein is CACHLGGGNEKLFF.

This clone was recorded only once. The sample carries other DNA sequences with the same CDR3. The chain is built from TRBV7-9 and TRBJ2-7; D remains ambiguous. The CDR3 totals 12 residues. V was cut by 6 bases and J by 3 bases, with 9 bases left in between. Germline V lookup: CDR1 SEHNR, CDR2 FQNEAQ (reference sequence). CDR3 coding DNA: TGTGCCAGCAGTCTAGGCAGCTACGAGCAGTACTTC. This sequence encodes CASSLGSYEQYF.

V is TRBV12-3 or TRBV12-4 and J is TRBJ2-5, with TRBD2 as a possible D gene (6 bases). The CDR3 totals 13 residues. The V end lost 3 bases, the J end lost 3 bases, and 8 bases lay between the germline ends. CDR3 sequence reads: CASSFTGEETQYF. CDR3 sequence (DNA): TGTGCCAGCAGTTTTACGGGAGAAGAGACCCAGTACTTC.

V is TRBV30 and J is TRBJ1-5; possible D gene TRBD1, 6 bases. Germline CDR1 is GTSNPN and CDR2 is SVGIG (reference sequence). V was shortened by 0 bases and J by 0 bases, with 12 bases between the two germline ends. CDR3 size: 16 residues. CDR3 sequence (DNA): TGTGCCTGGAGTGTACGAGGGGGATATAGCAATCAGCCCCAGCATTTT. Its protein product is CAWSVRGGYSNQPQHF.

The chain has TRBV5-1 and TRBJ1-2, with D possibly TRBD1 on 5 matching bases. Germline assignment: CDR1 SGHRS and CDR2 YFSETQ. This CDR3 comprises 16 residues. Trimming stripped 1 base from V and 6 bases from J, with 19 bases between. CDR3 nucleotide sequence: TGCGCCAGCAGCTTGCTGGGGCGGCCGTTGAAAAATGGCTACACCTTC. It encodes CASSLLGRPLKNGYTF. Full variable domain (outside the CDR3, taken from reference TRBV5-1 and TRBJ1-2): KAGVTQTPRYLIKTRGQQVTLSCSPISGHRSVSWYQQTPGQGLQFLFEYFSETQRNKGNFPGRFSGRQFSNSRSEMNVSTLELGDSALYLCASSLLGRPLKNGYTFGSGTRLTVV.

In DNA form, the CDR3 reads TGTGCCAGCAGCCGATCGGGGACTGTCCCAGAGACCCAGTACTTC. Amino acids: CASSRSGTVPETQYF. The V gene is TRBV4-2, the J gene TRBJ2-5; the D gene is possibly TRBD2 (6 bases). CDR3 length equals 15 residues. The germline V gene encodes CDR1 LGHNA and CDR2 YNFKEQ. V lost 4 bases and J lost 4, with 16 bases in between.

This clone turned up a few times. This chain connects TRBV29-1 to TRBJ2-7; perhaps TRBD1 as D (5 bases). The V gene lost 5 bases and the J gene lost 3 bases, with 11 bases spanning the gap. Germline V gives CDR1 SQVTM, CDR2 ANQGSEA. The CDR3 totals 12 residues. The CDR3 here is CSVRTTVYEQYF. The CDR3 nucleotides are TGCAGCGTTCGAACGACAGTCTACGAGCAGTACTTC.

This clone was counted only a few times. Other DNA sequences in the sample encode the same CDR3. This chain uses TRBV15 with TRBJ2-1; 13 nucleotides match TRBD2. The CDR3 sequence is 15 residues long. V gave up 3 bases and J gave up 4 bases; unmatched junction bases: 0. Germline CDR1 reads LNHNV; CDR2 reads YYDKDF (reference sequence). The CDR3 region has the DNA TGTGCCACCAGCAGGACTAGCGGGAGGTACAATGAGCAGTTCTTC. The encoded protein is CATSRTSGRYNEQFF.